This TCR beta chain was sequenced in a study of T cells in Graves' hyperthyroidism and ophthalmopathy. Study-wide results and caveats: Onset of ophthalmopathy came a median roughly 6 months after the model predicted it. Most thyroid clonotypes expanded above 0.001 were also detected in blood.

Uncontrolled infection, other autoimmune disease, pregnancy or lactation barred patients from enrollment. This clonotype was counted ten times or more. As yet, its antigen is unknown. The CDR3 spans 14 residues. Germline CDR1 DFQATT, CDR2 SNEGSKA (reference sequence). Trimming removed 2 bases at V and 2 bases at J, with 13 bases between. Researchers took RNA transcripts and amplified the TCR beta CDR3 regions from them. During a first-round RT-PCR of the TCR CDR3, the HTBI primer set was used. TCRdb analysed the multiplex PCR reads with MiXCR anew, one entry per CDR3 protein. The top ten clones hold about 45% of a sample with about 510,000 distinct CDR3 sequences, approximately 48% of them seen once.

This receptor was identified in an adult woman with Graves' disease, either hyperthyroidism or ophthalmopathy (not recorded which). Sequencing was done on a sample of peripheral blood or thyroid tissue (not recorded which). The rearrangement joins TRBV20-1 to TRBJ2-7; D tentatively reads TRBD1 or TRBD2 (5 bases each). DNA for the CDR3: TGCAGTGCTAGACTAGAGGGGCGGCCCTACGAGCAGTACTTC. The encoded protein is CSARLEGRPYEQYF.